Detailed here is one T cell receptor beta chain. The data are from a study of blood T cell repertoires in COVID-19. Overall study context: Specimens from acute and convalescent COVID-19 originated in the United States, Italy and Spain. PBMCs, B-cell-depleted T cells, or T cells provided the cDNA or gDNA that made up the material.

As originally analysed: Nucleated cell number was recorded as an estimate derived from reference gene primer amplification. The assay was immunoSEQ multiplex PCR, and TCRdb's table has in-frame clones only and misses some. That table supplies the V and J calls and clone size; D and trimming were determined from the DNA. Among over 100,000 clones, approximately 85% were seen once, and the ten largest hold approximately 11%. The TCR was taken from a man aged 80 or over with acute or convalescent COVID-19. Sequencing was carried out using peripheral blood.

The CDR3 loop is CASSFTGRPSYEQYF. CDR3 DNA: TGTGCCAGCAGTTTTACCGGGAGACCGTCCTACGAGCAGTACTTC. V and J are TRBV6-5 and TRBJ2-7, with a weak D call TRBD2 (6 bases). The CDR3 length is 15 residues. Trimming stripped 4 bases from V and 1 base from J, with 14 bases between. Germline V gene data show CDR1 as MNHEY and CDR2 as SVGAGI.